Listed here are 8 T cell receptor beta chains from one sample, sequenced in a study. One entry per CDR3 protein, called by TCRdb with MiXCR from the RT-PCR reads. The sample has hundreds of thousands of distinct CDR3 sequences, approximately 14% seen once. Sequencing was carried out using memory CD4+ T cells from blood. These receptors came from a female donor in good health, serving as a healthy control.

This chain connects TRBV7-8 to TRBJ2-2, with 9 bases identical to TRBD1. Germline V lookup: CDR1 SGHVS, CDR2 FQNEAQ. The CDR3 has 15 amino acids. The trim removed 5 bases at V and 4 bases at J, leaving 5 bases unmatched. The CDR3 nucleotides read TGTGCCAGCAGCCTCCGGACAGGGGTCACCGGGGAGCTGTTTTTT. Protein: CASSLRTGVTGELFF.

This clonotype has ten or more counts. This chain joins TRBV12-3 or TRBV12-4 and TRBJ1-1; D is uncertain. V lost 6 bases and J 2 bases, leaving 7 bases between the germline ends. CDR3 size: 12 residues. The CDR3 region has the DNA TGTGCCAGCAGCCGATCCAACACTGAAGCTTTCTTT. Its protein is CASSRSNTEAFF.

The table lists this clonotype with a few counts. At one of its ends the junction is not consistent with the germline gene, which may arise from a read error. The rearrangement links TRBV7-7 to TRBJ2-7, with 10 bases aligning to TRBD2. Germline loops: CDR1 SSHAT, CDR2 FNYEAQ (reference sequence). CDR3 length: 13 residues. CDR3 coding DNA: TGTGCTAGCAGCGCGGGACTAGCGCGCGAGCAGTACTTC. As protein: CASSAGLAREQYF.

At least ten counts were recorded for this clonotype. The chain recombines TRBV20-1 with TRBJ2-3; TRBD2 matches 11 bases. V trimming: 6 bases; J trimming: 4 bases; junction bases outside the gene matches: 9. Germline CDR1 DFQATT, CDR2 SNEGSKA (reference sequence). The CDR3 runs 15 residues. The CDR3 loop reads CSAPNLAGGSDTQYF. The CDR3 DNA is TGCAGTGCCCCCAACCTAGCGGGAGGTTCAGATACGCAGTATTTT.

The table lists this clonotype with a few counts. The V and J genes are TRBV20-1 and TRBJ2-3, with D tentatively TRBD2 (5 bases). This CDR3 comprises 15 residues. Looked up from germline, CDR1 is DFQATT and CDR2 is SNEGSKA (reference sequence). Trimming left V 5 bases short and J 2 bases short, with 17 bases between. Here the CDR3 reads CSAQSLRAVTDTQYF. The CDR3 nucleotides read TGCAGTGCTCAATCCTTGAGGGCGGTCACAGATACGCAGTATTTT.

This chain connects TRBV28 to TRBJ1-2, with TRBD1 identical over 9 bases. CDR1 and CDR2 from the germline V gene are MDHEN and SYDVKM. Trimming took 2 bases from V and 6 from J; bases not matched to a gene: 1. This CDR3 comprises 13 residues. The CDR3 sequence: CASSLTGGHGYTF. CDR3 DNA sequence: TGTGCCAGCAGTTTAACAGGGGGCCATGGCTACACCTTC.

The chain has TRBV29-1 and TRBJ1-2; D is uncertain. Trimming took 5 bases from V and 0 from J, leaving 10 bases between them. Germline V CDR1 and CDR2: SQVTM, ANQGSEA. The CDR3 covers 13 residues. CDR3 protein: CSVSDGSNYGYTF. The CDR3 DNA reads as TGCAGCGTTTCAGACGGATCTAACTATGGCTACACCTTC.

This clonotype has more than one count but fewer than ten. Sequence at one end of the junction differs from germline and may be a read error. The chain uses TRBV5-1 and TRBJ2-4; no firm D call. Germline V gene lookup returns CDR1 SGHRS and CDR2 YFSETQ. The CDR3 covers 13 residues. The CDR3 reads CATSENPGSPPLF. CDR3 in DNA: TGCGCCACCTCAGAGAACCCCGGGTCCCCACCCCTTTTC. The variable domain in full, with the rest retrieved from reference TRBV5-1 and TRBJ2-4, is KAGVTQTPRYLIKTRGQQVTLSCSPISGHRSVSWYQQTPGQGLQFLFEYFSETQRNKGNFPGRFSGRQFSNSRSEMNVSTLELGDSALYLCATSENPGSPPLFGAGTRLSVL.